These 19 T cell receptor beta chains originate from one sample sequenced in a study of shared clonotypes between healthy human individuals. Libraries were prepared by immunoSEQ multiplex PCR; TCRdb keeps only in-frame clonotypes and omits some of them. The sample lists 2 million to 3 million clones; 80% to 95% were seen once. The sequenced material came from naive CD4+ T cells from PBMCs. Subset denoted: CD45RA+ positively selected. These receptors were collected from a young man in good health. Some clones in this sample may be carry-over from other donors' samples.

The J gene is TRBJ1-2, the V gene TRBV7-3; D ambiguous. Germline V gene sequence: CDR1 SGHTA, CDR2 FQGTGA. The CDR3 covers 13 residues. V lost 2 bases, J lost 2 bases, and 6 bases lay in between. The CDR3 here is CASSLGTNYGYTF. The CDR3 nucleotides read TGTGCCAGCAGCTTAGGAACAAACTATGGCTACACCTTC.

This chain joins TRBV7-9 and TRBJ2-7, with 11 bases matching TRBD2. Trimming cost V 5 bases and J 11 bases; bases outside gene matches: 17. Germline CDR1 SEHNR, CDR2 FQNEAQ (reference sequence). CDR3 length: 16 residues. CDR3 in DNA: TGTGCCAGCAGCGCTATGGCCGGGACTAGCGGTACTAAGGAGTACTTC. This codes for CASSAMAGTSGTKEYF.

The chain uses TRBV2 and TRBJ2-3; D might be TRBD2 (5 bases). Trimming removed 3 bases from V and 6 bases from J, with 10 bases in between. Germline V lookup: CDR1 SNHLY, CDR2 FYNNEI. The CDR3 has 13 amino acids. The CDR3 region has the DNA TGTGCCAGCAGTGACGGTGGAGGCGATACGCAGTATTTT. Translating it yields CASSDGGGDTQYF.

The chain has TRBV10-3 and TRBJ2-5; the D is unclear. The J call is doubtful: the DNA matches TRBJ2-7 better. The CDR3 loop spans 14 amino acids. The germline gives CDR1 ENHRY, CDR2 SYGVKD. The CDR3 spells CAISESGPPYEQYF. CDR3 nucleotide sequence: TGTGCCATCAGTGAGTCGGGCCCACCCTACGAGCAGTACTTC.

The chain carries TRBV2 and TRBJ2-4; D call uncertain. V dropped 4 bases and J dropped 8 bases, with 30 bases sitting between them. The CDR3 spans 19 residues. CDR1 SNHLY and CDR2 FYNNEI come from the germline V gene. Here the CDR3 reads CASSVSSWRSDEASDIQYF. CDR3 DNA sequence: TGTGCCAGCAGTGTGTCGTCTTGGCGGTCGGACGAGGCTTCAGACATTCAGTACTTC.

The rearrangement links TRBV29-1 to TRBJ1-4; 10 bases fit TRBD1. Trimming at V came to 7 bases and at J to 6 bases, leaving 5 bases not matched to a gene. CDR1 and CDR2 (germline): SQVTM, ANQGSEA. The CDR3 sequence is 13 residues long. CDR3 DNA: TGCAGCGCCGAGGACAGGGGGGATGAAAAACTGTTTTTT. Encoded protein: CSAEDRGDEKLFF.

V gene TRBV7-2 combines with J gene TRBJ1-5, with TRBD1 as a possible D gene (5 bases). Germline assignment: CDR1 SGHTA and CDR2 FQGNSA. The length of the CDR3 is 15 residues. V was cut by 5 bases and J by 1 base, with 12 bases left in between. The chain's CDR3 is CASSLRVLSNQPQHF. CDR3 sequence (DNA): TGTGCCAGCAGCCTCAGGGTTCTAAGCAATCAGCCCCAGCATTTT.

The J gene is TRBJ2-6, the V gene TRBV27; 7 bases fit TRBD1. V shed 5 bases, J shed 0 bases, and the junction held 13 bases outside the gene matches. This CDR3 spans 19 amino acids. Germline-derived CDR1 and CDR2 are MNHEY and SMNVEV (reference sequence). The DNA for the CDR3 is TGTGCCAGCAGTCGCCTCCGGGACAGAGGAATCTCTGGGGCCAACGTCCTGACTTTC. As protein: CASSRLRDRGISGANVLTF.

This rearrangement joins TRBV6-1 to TRBJ2-1; no clear D gene. Germline CDR1 reads MNHNS; CDR2 reads SASEGT. This CDR3 contains 11 residues. V lost 6 bases and J lost 9, with 9 bases in between. CDR3 in DNA: TGTGCCAGCAGCAAAGACCGTGAGCAGTTCTTC. It encodes CASSKDREQFF.

The chain employs TRBV28 and TRBJ1-2, with no clear D. Trimming took off 6 bases at V and 7 bases at J, with 21 bases between the two ends. Germline V gene data show CDR1 as MDHEN and CDR2 as SYDVKM. CDR3 length: 15 amino acids. CDR3 sequence (DNA): TGTGCCAGCAGCATGGCGGCGGTAACCGGCTCTGGCTACACCTTC. This translates into CASSMAAVTGSGYTF.

The chain carries TRBV14 and TRBJ2-5; the match to TRBD2 covers 13 bases. The CDR3 runs 16 residues. CDR1 and CDR2 (germline): SGHDN, FVKESK. The J segment lost 0 bases and the V segment lost 5 bases, leaving 3 bases of the junction unmatched. The CDR3 DNA reads TGTGCCAGCAGCTTACTAGCGGGAGGGAACCAAGAGACCCAGTACTTC. Protein: CASSLLAGGNQETQYF.

V and J are TRBV12-5 and TRBJ1-2; D perhaps matches TRBD1 (5 bases). The germline gives CDR1 LGHNT, CDR2 FRNRAP. There are 14 residues in the CDR3. The V gene lost 1 base and the J gene lost 5 bases, with 11 bases spanning the gap. CDR3 in amino acids: CASGLEAGPYGYTF. DNA of the CDR3: TGTGCTAGTGGTTTGGAAGCGGGGCCTTATGGCTACACCTTC.

The chain recombines TRBV10-3 with TRBJ2-1; D unclear. The CDR3 spans 15 residues. Trimming removed 5 bases at V and 0 bases at J, with 11 bases between. Germline CDR1 reads ENHRY; CDR2 reads SYGVKD. CDR3 DNA sequence: TGTGCCATCAGTAAAAAAGAGAGCTCCTACAATGAGCAGTTCTTC. Protein: CAISKKESSYNEQFF.

This chain joins TRBV14 and TRBJ2-2; TRBD2 matches 12 bases. V lost 4 bases and J lost 7; bases outside the gene matches: 10. Germline V lookup: CDR1 SGHDN, CDR2 FVKESK. This CDR3 is built from 17 residues. The CDR3: CASSRQTSGRMGGELFF. The DNA of the CDR3 is TGTGCCAGCAGCCGCCAGACTAGCGGGAGAATGGGCGGGGAGCTGTTTTTT.

This chain joins TRBV2 and TRBJ2-7, with a weak D call TRBD2 (5 bases). The V gene's germline CDR1 is SNHLY and CDR2 FYNNEI. This CDR3 contains 14 residues. The ends were cut back, 6 bases at V and 2 bases at J, with 14 bases in the middle. The CDR3 DNA follows: TGTGCCAGCAGGGCCTCAGCGGAGCCCTACGAGCAGTACTTC. Translating it yields CASRASAEPYEQYF.

The chain links TRBV30 to TRBJ1-6; tentatively, D is TRBD1 (6 bases). V shed 3 bases and J shed 7 bases, with 10 bases lying between them. The CDR3 spans 13 residues. The V gene's germline CDR1 is GTSNPN and CDR2 SVGIG (reference sequence). Here the CDR3 DNA reads TGTGCCTGGAGGGACAGCGCCAATTCACCCCTCCACTTT. Protein sequence: CAWRDSANSPLHF.

The chain combines TRBV7-8 with TRBJ1-1; weak D call: TRBD1 (6 bases). Between the trimmed V and J ends, which lost 5 bases and 12 bases, there was a span of 22 bases. The CDR3 sequence is 14 residues long. From germline, CDR1 is SGHVS and CDR2 FQNEAQ. This CDR3 reads CASSRRGDPRLTFF. The CDR3 DNA sequence: TGTGCCAGCAGCAGAAGGGGGGACCCGAGATTAACTTTCTTT.

The CDR3 here is CASQQSNTGELFF. CDR3 nucleotide sequence: TGTGCCAGCCAACAGTCGAACACCGGGGAGCTGTTTTTT. V and J are TRBV7-2 and TRBJ2-2, with D unclear. Trimming shortened V by 8 bases and J by 0 bases, and 7 bases separated the two germline ends. The CDR3 consists of 13 residues. Per germline, CDR1 SGHTA and CDR2 FQGNSA.

V usage is TRBV28 and J usage is TRBJ2-6, with TRBD1 identical over 10 bases. This CDR3 region has 19 residues. Germline loops: CDR1 MDHEN, CDR2 SYDVKM. V shed 2 bases, J shed 3 bases, and the junction held 10 bases outside the gene matches. The chain's CDR3 is CASSLRGKGTGDGANVLTF. The CDR3 nucleotides read TGTGCCAGCAGTTTAAGGGGCAAAGGGACAGGGGATGGGGCCAACGTCCTGACTTTC.